This T cell receptor beta chain was recorded in a study of control samples from healthy donors and cancer patients. The CDR3 runs to 17 residues. The V segment lost 0 bases and the J segment 0 bases; nucleotides outside the gene matches: 6. The germline CDR1 and CDR2 sequences are KGHDR and SFDVKD. The protocol was immunoSEQ multiplex PCR, while the TCRdb copy is restricted to in-frame clones and leaves out a portion. The sample has fewer than 120,000 clones, 88% seen once. The V call is TRBV24-1, the J call TRBJ1-1; 7 positions agree with TRBD1. This clonotype was obtained from a woman in her fifties or sixties with lung cancer. Sequencing was performed on PBMCs. The CDR3 region has the DNA TGTGCCACCAGTGATTTGATGCAGGGGGATATGAACACTGAAGCTTTCTTT. Translating gives CATSDLMQGDMNTEAFF.